This T cell receptor beta chain was captured by sequencing in a study of a mutant IDH1 vaccine in newly diagnosed glioma. Study findings and constraints: No link was apparently found between pseudoprogression and changes in top peripheral T cell clonotypes.

As to time point: week 35, safety follow-up. A 20-mer mutant IDH1 peptide at 300 ug was injected subcutaneously with topical imiquimod. Donors harbored newly found WHO grade 3 or 4 IDH1-mutant, ATRX-lost astrocytomas. Turning to this clone: What it binds is not known.

Clones were read by immunoSEQ multiplex PCR, and TCRdb kept only the in-frame ones, dropping some. The sample records 55,000 to 65,000 clones, 84% being singletons. The germline V gene has CDR1 WNHNN and CDR2 SYGVQD (reference sequence). After removal of 0 bases from V and 6 bases from J, the junction contained 0 bases not matched to a gene. The CDR3 consists of 15 residues. The sample here was PBMCs, taken from a glioma patient whose treatment included an IDH1 peptide vaccine. This TCR was recovered from a man younger than 40 with glioma. The chain combines TRBV10-1 with TRBJ2-1; TRBD2 matches 12 bases. In DNA, the CDR3 is TGCGCCAGCAGTGAGTCGACTAGCGGGGGCAATGAGCAGTTCTTC. Protein product: CASSESTSGGNEQFF.